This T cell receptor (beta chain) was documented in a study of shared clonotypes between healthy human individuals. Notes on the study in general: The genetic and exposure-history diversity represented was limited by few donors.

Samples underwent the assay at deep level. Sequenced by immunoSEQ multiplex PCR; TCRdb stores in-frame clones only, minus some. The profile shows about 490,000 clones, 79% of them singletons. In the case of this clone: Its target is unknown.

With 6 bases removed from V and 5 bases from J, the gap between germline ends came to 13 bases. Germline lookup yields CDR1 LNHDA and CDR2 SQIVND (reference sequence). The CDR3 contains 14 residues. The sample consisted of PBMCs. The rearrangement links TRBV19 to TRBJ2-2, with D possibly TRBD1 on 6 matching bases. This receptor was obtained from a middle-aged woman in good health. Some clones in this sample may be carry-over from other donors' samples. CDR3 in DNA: TGTGCCAGTAGGAACAGGGTCTCGACCGGGGAGCTGTTTTTT. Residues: CASRNRVSTGELFF. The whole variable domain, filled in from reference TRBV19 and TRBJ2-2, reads DGGITQSPKYLFRKEGQNVTLSCEQNLNHDAMYWYRQDPGQGLRLIYYSQIVNDFQKGDIAEGYSVSREKKESFPLTVTSAQKNPTAFYLCASRNRVSTGELFFGEGSRLTVL.